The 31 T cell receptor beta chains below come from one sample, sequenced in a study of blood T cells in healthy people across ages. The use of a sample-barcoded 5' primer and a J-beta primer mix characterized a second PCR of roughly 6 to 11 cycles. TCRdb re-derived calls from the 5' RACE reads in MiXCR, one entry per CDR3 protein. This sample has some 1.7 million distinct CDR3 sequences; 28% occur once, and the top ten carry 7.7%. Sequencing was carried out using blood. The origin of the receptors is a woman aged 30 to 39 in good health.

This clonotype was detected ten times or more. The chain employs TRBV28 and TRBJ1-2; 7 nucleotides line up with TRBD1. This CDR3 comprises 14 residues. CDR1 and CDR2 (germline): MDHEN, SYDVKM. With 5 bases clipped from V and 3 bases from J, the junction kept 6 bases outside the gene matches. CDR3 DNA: TGTGCCAGCAGTGCAAGACAGGGCCACTATGGCTACACCTTC. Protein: CASSARQGHYGYTF.

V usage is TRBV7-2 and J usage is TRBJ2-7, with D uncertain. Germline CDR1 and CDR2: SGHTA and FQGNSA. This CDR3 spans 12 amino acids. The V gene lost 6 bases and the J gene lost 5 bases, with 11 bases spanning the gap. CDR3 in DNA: TGTGCCAGCAGGCTGAACCGAAACGAGCAGTACTTC. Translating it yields CASRLNRNEQYF.

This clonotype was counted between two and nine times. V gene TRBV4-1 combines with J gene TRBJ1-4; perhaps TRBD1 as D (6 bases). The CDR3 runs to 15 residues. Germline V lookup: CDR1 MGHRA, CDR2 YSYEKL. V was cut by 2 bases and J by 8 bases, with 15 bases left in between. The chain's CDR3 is CASSQRDISPEKLFF. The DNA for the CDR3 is TGCGCCAGCAGCCAAAGGGACATCAGCCCAGAAAAACTGTTTTTT.

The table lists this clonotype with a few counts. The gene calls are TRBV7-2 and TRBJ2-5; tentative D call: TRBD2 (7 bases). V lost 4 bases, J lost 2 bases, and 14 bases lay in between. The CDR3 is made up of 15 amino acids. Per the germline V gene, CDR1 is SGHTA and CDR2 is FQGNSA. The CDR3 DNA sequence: TGTGCCAGCAGCTACCTGGGGGGGCGACAAGAGACCCAGTACTTC. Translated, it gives CASSYLGGRQETQYF.

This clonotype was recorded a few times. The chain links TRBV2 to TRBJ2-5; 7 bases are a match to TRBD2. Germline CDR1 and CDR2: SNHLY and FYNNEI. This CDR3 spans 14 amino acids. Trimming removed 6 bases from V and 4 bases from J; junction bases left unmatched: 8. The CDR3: CASRTIGGGETQYF. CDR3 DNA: TGTGCCAGCAGGACGATAGGCGGGGGAGAGACCCAGTACTTC.

The CDR3 loop is CASSEQGRGNYGYTF. CDR3 nucleotides: TGTGCCAGCAGTGAACAGGGACGGGGTAACTATGGCTACACCTTC. J is TRBJ1-2 and V is TRBV2; D perhaps matches TRBD1 (5 bases). There are 15 residues in the CDR3. V lost 2 bases to trimming and J lost 1 base, with 11 bases between them. CDR1 is SNHLY and CDR2 is FYNNEI in the germline V gene.

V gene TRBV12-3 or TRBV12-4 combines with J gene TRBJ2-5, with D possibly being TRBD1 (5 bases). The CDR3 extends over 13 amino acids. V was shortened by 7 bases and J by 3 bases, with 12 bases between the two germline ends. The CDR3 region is CASIIDSEETQYF. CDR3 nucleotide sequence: TGTGCCAGCATCATTGACAGCGAAGAGACCCAGTACTTC.

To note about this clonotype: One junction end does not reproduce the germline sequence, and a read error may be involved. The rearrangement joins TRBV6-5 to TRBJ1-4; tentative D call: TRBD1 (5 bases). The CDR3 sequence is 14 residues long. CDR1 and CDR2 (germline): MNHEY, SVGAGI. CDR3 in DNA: TGTGCCAGCAGATATGACGGGACGAATGAAAAACGGTTTTTT. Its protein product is CASRYDGTNEKRFF.

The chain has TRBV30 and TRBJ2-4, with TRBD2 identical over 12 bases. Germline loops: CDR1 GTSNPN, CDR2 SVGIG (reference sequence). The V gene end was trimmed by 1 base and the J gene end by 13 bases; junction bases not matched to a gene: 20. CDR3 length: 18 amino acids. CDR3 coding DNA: TGTGCCTGGAGTGGTGGGCTAGCGGGAGGGGTCGACTACAATGAGCAGTACTTC. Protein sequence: CAWSGGLAGGVDYNEQYF.

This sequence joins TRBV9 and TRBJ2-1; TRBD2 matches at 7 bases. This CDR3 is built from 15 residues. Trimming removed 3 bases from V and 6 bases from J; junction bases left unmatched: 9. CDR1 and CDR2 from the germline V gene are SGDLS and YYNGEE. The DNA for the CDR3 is TGTGCCAGCAGCGCGGGACTACTCCAAACCAATGAGCAGTTCTTC. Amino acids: CASSAGLLQTNEQFF.

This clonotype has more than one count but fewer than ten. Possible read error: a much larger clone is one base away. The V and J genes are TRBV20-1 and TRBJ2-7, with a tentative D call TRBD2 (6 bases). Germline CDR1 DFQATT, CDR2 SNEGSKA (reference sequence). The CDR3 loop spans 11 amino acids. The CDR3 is CCASGGYEQYF. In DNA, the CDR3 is TGCTGTGCTTCCGGGGGCTACGAGCAGTACTTC.

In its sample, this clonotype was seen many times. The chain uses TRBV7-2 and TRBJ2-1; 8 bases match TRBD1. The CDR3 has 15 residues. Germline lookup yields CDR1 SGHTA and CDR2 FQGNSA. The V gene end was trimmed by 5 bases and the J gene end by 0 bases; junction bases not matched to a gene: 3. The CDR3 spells CASSRDRGSYNEQFF. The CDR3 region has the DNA TGTGCCAGCAGCCGCGACAGGGGCTCCTACAATGAGCAGTTCTTC.

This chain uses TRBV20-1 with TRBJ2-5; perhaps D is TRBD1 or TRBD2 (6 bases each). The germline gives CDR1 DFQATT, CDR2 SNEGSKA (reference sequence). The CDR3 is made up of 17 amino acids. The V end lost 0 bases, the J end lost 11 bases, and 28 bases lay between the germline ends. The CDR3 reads CSARDSRGDFGDNEQYF. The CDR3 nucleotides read TGCAGTGCTAGAGATTCGCGTGGGGACTTCGGGGACAATGAGCAGTACTTC.

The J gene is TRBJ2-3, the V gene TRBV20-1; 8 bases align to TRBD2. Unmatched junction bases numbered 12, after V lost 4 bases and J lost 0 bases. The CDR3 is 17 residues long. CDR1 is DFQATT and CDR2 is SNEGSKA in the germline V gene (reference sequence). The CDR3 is CSATGASGPSSTDTQYF. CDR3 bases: TGCAGTGCTACAGGGGCTAGCGGGCCCTCTAGCACAGATACGCAGTATTTT.

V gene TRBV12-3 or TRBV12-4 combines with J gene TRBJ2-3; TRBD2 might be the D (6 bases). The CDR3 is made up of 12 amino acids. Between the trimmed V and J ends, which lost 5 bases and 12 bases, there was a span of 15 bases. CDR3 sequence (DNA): TGTGCCAGCAGTCCCAGTCCGGGAGCCCAGTATTTT. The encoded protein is CASSPSPGAQYF.

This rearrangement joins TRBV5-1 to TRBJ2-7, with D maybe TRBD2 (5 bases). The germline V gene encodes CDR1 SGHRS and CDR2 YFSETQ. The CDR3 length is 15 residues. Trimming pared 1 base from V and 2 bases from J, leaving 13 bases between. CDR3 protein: CASSLFPGETYEQYF. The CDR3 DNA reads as TGCGCCAGCAGCTTGTTCCCCGGGGAGACCTACGAGCAGTACTTC.

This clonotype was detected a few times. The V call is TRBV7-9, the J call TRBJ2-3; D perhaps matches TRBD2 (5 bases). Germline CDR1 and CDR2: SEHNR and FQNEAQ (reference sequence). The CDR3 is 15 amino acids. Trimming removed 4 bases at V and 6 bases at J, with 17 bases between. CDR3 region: CASSSSGWGEDTQYF. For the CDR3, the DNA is TGTGCCAGCAGCTCAAGTGGGTGGGGAGAGGATACGCAGTATTTT.

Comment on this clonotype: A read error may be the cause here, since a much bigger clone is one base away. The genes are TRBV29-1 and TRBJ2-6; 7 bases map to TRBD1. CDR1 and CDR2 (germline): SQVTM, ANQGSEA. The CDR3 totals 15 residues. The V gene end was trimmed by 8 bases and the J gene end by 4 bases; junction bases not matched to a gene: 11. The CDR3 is CSLVPEGAGANVLTF. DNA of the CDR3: TGCAGCCTTGTCCCCGAGGGGGCCGGGGCCAACGTCCTGACTTTC.

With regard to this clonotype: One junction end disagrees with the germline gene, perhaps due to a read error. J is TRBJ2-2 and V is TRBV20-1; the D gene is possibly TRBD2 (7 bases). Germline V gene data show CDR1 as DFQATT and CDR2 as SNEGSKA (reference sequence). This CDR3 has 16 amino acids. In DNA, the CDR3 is TGCAGTGCTAGATTGCCGTCGGGGGGCCTTACCGGGGAGCGGTTTTTT. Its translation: CSARLPSGGLTGERFF.

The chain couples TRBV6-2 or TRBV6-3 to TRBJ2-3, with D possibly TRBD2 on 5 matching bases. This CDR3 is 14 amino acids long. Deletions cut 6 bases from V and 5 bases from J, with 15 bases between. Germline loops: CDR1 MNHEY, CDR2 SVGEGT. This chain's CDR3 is CASRGERRQDTQYF. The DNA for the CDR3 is TGTGCCAGCAGGGGAGAAAGGAGGCAAGATACGCAGTATTTT.

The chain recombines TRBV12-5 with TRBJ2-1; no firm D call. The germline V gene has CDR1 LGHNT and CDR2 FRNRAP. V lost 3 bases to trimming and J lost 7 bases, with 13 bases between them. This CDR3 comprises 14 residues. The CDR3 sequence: CASGFPPEMNEQFF. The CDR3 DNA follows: TGTGCTAGTGGTTTCCCTCCAGAGATGAATGAGCAGTTCTTC.

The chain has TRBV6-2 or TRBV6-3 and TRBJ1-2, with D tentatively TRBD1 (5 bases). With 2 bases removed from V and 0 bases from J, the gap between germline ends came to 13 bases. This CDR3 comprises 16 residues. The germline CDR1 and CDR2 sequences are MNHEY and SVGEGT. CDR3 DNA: TGTGCCAGCAGTTACGAGGGCAGGGCGACTAACTATGGCTACACCTTC. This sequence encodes CASSYEGRATNYGYTF.

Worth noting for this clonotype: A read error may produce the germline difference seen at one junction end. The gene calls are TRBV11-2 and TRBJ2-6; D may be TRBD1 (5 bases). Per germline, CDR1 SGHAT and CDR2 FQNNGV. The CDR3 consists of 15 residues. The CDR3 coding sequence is TGTGCCAGCAGCTTAGAGGTTTCTGGGGCCGACGTCCTGACTTTC. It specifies CASSLEVSGADVLTF.

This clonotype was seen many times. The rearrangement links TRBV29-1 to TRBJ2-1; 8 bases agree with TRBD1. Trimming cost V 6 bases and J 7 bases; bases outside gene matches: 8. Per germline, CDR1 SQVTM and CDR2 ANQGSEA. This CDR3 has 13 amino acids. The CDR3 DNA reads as TGCAGCGTAGACAGGGGAGACGGGAATGAGCAGTTCTTC. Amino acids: CSVDRGDGNEQFF.

The CDR3 nucleotides are TGCGCCAGCAGCCAAAGACTGGCCTATGGCTACACCTTC. The encoded protein is CASSQRLAYGYTF. V gene TRBV4-1 combines with J gene TRBJ1-2; no firm D call. The germline V gene has CDR1 MGHRA and CDR2 YSYEKL. The CDR3 is made up of 13 amino acids. The V end lost 2 bases, the J end lost 4 bases, and 8 bases lay between the germline ends.

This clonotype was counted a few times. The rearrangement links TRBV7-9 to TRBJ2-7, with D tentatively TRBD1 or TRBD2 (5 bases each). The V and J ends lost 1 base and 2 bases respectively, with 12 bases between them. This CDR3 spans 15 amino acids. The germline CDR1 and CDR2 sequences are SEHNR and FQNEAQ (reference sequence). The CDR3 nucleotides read TGTGCCAGCAGCTTAGGAACCAGGGAGCCCTACGAGCAGTACTTC. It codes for CASSLGTREPYEQYF.

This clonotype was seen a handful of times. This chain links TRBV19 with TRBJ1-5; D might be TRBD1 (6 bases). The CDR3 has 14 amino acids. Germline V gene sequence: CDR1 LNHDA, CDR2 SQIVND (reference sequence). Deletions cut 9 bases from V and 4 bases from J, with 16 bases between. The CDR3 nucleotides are TGTGCCAGCAGCGGACAGTCCACAAATCAGCCCCAGCATTTT. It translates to CASSGQSTNQPQHF.

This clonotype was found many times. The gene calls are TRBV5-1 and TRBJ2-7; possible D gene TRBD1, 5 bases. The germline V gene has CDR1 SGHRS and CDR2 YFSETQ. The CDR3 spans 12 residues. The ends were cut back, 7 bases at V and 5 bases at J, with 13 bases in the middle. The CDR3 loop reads CASRQGSDEQYF. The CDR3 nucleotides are TGCGCCAGCCGTCAGGGTTCGGACGAGCAGTACTTC.

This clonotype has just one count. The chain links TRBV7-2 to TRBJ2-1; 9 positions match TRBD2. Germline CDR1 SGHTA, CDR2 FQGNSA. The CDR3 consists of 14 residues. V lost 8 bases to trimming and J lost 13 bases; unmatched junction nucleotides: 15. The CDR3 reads CASGHPKAGGIQFF. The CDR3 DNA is TGTGCCAGCGGCCATCCGAAAGCGGGGGGAATACAGTTCTTC.

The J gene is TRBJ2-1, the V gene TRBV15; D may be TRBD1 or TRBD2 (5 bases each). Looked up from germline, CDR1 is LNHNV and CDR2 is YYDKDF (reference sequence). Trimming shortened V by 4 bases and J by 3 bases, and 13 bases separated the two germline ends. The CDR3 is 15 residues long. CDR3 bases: TGTGCCACCAGCATTTACGGGGACGACTACAATGAGCAGTTCTTC. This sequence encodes CATSIYGDDYNEQFF.

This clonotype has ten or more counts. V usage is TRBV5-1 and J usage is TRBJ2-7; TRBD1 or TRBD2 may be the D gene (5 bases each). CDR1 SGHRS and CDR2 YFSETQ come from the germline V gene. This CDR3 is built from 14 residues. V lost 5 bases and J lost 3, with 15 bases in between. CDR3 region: CASRFGAGNYEQYF. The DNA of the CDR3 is TGCGCCAGCAGGTTCGGGGCAGGAAACTACGAGCAGTACTTC.